These 9 T cell receptor beta chains originate from one sample sequenced in a study of blood T cell repertoires in COVID-19. TCRdb's table, derived via immunoSEQ multiplex PCR, lists solely in-frame clones and lacks some. Of over 200,000 clones listed, 88% were seen once; the top ten hold approximately 3.8%. Material for sequencing was peripheral blood. The origin of the receptors is a man aged 55 to 70 who had recovered from COVID-19.

This chain uses TRBV5-5 with TRBJ2-2, with D possibly being TRBD1 (6 bases). The germline V gene encodes CDR1 SGHKS and CDR2 YYEKEE (reference sequence). The ends were cut back, 4 bases at V and 5 bases at J, with 12 bases in the middle. This CDR3 is 14 amino acids long. The CDR3 is CASSRYRDTGELFF. DNA of the CDR3: TGTGCCAGCAGCAGGTACAGGGATACCGGGGAGCTGTTTTTT.

The chain recombines TRBV9 with TRBJ2-7; 11 bases fit TRBD2. J lost 1 base, V lost 4 bases, and 4 bases had no gene match. The CDR3 is 15 residues long. Per germline, CDR1 SGDLS and CDR2 YYNGEE. CDR3 protein: CASSPRLAGSYEQYF. DNA of the CDR3: TGTGCCAGCAGCCCCCGACTAGCGGGGTCCTACGAGCAGTACTTC.

This clone showed up just once. The J gene is TRBJ1-2, the V gene TRBV5-1; D is perhaps TRBD1 (5 bases). CDR3 length: 14 residues. Germline loops: CDR1 SGHRS, CDR2 YFSETQ. With 4 bases removed from V and 7 bases from J, the gap between germline ends came to 17 bases. The CDR3 reads CASSPSKGASGYTF. The CDR3 DNA reads as TGCGCCAGCAGCCCTTCGAAAGGGGCATCTGGCTACACCTTC.

The chain combines TRBV10-3 with TRBJ2-7; 9 bases agree with TRBD1. The CDR3 is 14 amino acids. The junction had 5 bases not matched to a gene; V was cut back by 5 bases and J by 3 bases. CDR1 and CDR2 from the germline V gene are ENHRY and SYGVKD. In nucleotides, the CDR3 is TGTGCCATCAGTCCCCGGGACAGGGACTACGAGCAGTACTTC. The encoded protein is CAISPRDRDYEQYF.

This chain links TRBV5-1 with TRBJ2-7; 10 bases fit TRBD2. Germline V gene lookup returns CDR1 SGHRS and CDR2 YFSETQ. CDR3 length: 14 residues. With V trimmed by 7 bases and J by 3 bases, 7 bases remained unmatched. The CDR3 DNA is TGCGCCAGCGCCGCAGCGGGGGGGGTCTACGAGCAGTACTTC. Its protein product is CASAAAGGVYEQYF. The complete variable domain, with remaining parts taken from reference TRBV5-1 and TRBJ2-7, reads KAGVTQTPRYLIKTRGQQVTLSCSPISGHRSVSWYQQTPGQGLQFLFEYFSETQRNKGNFPGRFSGRQFSNSRSEMNVSTLELGDSALYLCASAAAGGVYEQYFGPGTRLTVT.

V gene TRBV12-2 combines with J gene TRBJ2-2; the table gives TRBD2 as D, unverified against the DNA. TRBV12-2 counts as a pseudogene. This CDR3 is 20 amino acids long. The CDR3 protein is CASRFSFFGGGPLNTGELFF. CDR3 sequence (DNA): TGTGCAAGTCGCTTTAGCTTCTTCGGCGGGGGACCTCTGAACACCGGGGAGCTGTTTTTT.

The chain links TRBV19 to TRBJ1-1; no firm D call. The germline gives CDR1 LNHDA, CDR2 SQIVND (reference sequence). V was clipped by 1 base and J by 1 base, with 10 bases between them. The CDR3 extends over 15 amino acids. CDR3 in amino acids: CASSIVGRENTEAFF. The CDR3 DNA reads TGTGCCAGTAGTATAGTCGGACGGGAGAACACTGAAGCTTTCTTT.

The gene calls are TRBV12-3 or TRBV12-4 and TRBJ2-3, with TRBD2 matching 8 bases. The CDR3 spans 13 residues. The J segment lost 10 bases and the V segment lost 5 bases, leaving 8 bases of the junction unmatched. CDR3 bases: TGTGCCAGCAGTCCTTCCGGGGGGGGAGCGCAGTATTTT. Translated: CASSPSGGGAQYF.

V is TRBV6-6 and J is TRBJ1-2; a weak D match, TRBD1 (6 bases). The germline V and J ends were trimmed by 5 bases and 2 bases, with 9 bases remaining between them. This CDR3 is built from 13 residues. CDR1 is MNHNY and CDR2 is SVGAGI in the germline V gene (reference sequence). The CDR3 here is CASSPQGNYGYTF. In DNA, the CDR3 is TGTGCCAGCAGTCCTCAGGGGAACTATGGCTACACCTTC.